This entry concerns a single TCR beta chain. The antigen remains undetermined. The CDR3 is 13 residues long. Trimming cost V 5 bases and J 8 bases; bases outside gene matches: 8. Per germline, CDR1 SGHVS and CDR2 FQNEAQ. Sequencing used immunoSEQ multiplex PCR; TCRdb keeps in-frame clones, though not all of them. This sample yields about 73,000 clones, of which roughly 86% are seen a single time; roughly 0.72% belongs to the top ten. These data originate in a study of OX40 agonist ivuxolimab in advanced cancers. About the study: Patients with prior anti-PD-1, anti-PD-L1 or anti-CTLA-4 therapy were eligible; roughly 41% had some.

Patients were ruled out by autoimmune disease history or systemic immunosuppression. The investigators sampled blood at baseline, at cycle 4 day 1, and at cycle 7 day 1. Study results and caveats: Within 6 weeks, CD4+ and CD8+ blood T cells expanded clonally at 0.1 to 3.0 mg/kg.

The receptor comes from an adult with an advanced solid tumor such as melanoma, head and neck, liver or kidney cancer. Specimen: CD4+ or CD8+ T cells sorted from blood, collected in a trial of the OX40 agonist ivuxolimab. The chain uses TRBV7-8 and TRBJ1-2; TRBD1 aligns across 7 bases. The CDR3 loop reads CASSMRQGRGYTF. In DNA form, the CDR3 reads TGTGCCAGCAGCATGCGACAGGGTAGGGGCTACACCTTC. Supplemented by reference TRBV7-8 and TRBJ1-2, the full variable domain reads GAGVSQSPRYKVAKRGQDVALRCDPISGHVSLFWYQQALGQGPEFLTYFQNEAQLDKSGLPSDRFFAERPEGSVSTLKIQRTQQEDSAVYLCASSMRQGRGYTFGSGTRLTVV.